This entry lists 27 T cell receptor beta chains sequenced from one sample in a study of OX40 agonist ivuxolimab in advanced cancers. Repertoires were generated with immunoSEQ multiplex PCR, while TCRdb's copy carries only in-frame clones and drops some. The sample shows tens of thousands of clones, approximately 90% of them seen only once. Sequencing was performed on CD4+ or CD8+ T cells sorted from blood, taken in a trial of the OX40 agonist ivuxolimab. These receptors all come from an adult with an advanced solid tumor such as melanoma, head and neck, liver or kidney cancer.

This chain connects TRBV27 to TRBJ2-1, with 13 nucleotides matching TRBD2. The CDR3 has 15 amino acids. Germline loops: CDR1 MNHEY, CDR2 SMNVEV (reference sequence). Trimming at V came to 6 bases and at J to 9 bases, leaving 8 bases not matched to a gene. DNA of the CDR3: TGTGCCAGCAGCTTTGGACTAGCGGGAGTTGGTGAGCAGTTCTTC. Translating gives CASSFGLAGVGEQFF.

The chain carries TRBV27 and TRBJ2-1; 7 bases align to TRBD2. The V segment lost 2 bases and the J segment 4 bases; nucleotides outside the gene matches: 8. The CDR3 is made up of 16 amino acids. Per the germline V gene, CDR1 is MNHEY and CDR2 is SMNVEV (reference sequence). The CDR3 DNA is TGTGCCAGCAGTTTAGGGCCGGGGGGTGCGTACAATGAGCAGTTCTTC. As protein: CASSLGPGGAYNEQFF.

The V call is TRBV18, the J call TRBJ2-2, with 10 bases aligning to TRBD2. Germline V gives CDR1 KGHSH, CDR2 LQKENI. The length of the CDR3 is 17 residues. The V segment lost 3 bases and the J segment 0 bases; nucleotides outside the gene matches: 4. CDR3 sequence (DNA): TGTGCCAGCTCACCGATTAGCGGGGGGACGAACACCGGGGAGCTGTTTTTT. Translation: CASSPISGGTNTGELFF.

V is TRBV18 and J is TRBJ2-1; the match to TRBD2 covers 9 bases. Per germline, CDR1 KGHSH and CDR2 LQKENI. The CDR3 length is 16 residues. Germline trimming cut 5 bases from V and 4 bases from J; bases unmatched to any gene: 9. The CDR3 nucleotides are TGTGCCAGCTCAGAAAGCGGGGGGCCAACTTACAATGAGCAGTTCTTC. Amino acids: CASSESGGPTYNEQFF.

As regards this clone: The junction and the germline gene differ at one end; a read error may be behind it. This chain links TRBV5-5 with TRBJ1-4; D call uncertain. Per germline, CDR1 SGHKS and CDR2 YYEKEE (reference sequence). This CDR3 comprises 16 residues. The CDR3 loop reads CASSLRWGLSYEKLFF. The CDR3 DNA is TGTGCCAGCAGCCTCAGGTGGGGTCTATCCTACGAAAAATTGTTTTTT.

As to this clone: Other nucleotide sequences in the sample specify the same CDR3. The V and J genes are TRBV9 and TRBJ2-3; D uncertain. Germline CDR1 and CDR2: SGDLS and YYNGEE. The CDR3 is 13 amino acids. V lost 2 bases and J 0 bases, leaving 4 bases between the germline ends. As DNA, the CDR3 is TGTGCCAGCAGCGTGCTCAGCACAGATACGCAGTATTTT. Amino acid sequence: CASSVLSTDTQYF.

The rearrangement uses TRBV28 and TRBJ2-1; the D gene is possibly TRBD2 (5 bases). The CDR3 runs 13 residues. Germline V gene data show CDR1 as MDHEN and CDR2 as SYDVKM. Trimming removed 5 bases from V and 4 bases from J, with 9 bases in between. The CDR3 coding sequence is TGTGCCAGCAGTCTCGGGATTTACAATGAGCAGTTCTTC. It encodes CASSLGIYNEQFF.

CDR3 in DNA: TGTGCCAGCAGCTTAGGGAGTGTAAGGGACACTGAAGCTTTCTTT. Its protein product is CASSLGSVRDTEAFF. The chain uses TRBV11-2 and TRBJ1-1; D is ambiguous. This CDR3 has 15 amino acids. The germline V gene has CDR1 SGHAT and CDR2 FQNNGV. V lost 1 base to trimming and J lost 3 bases, with 12 bases between them.

The gene calls are TRBV10-3 and TRBJ2-2, with D unclear. Between the trimmed V and J ends, which lost 3 bases and 6 bases, there was a span of 8 bases. The CDR3 is 13 residues long. Germline V lookup: CDR1 ENHRY, CDR2 SYGVKD. This CDR3 reads CAISDLLSGELFF. The CDR3 DNA sequence: TGTGCCATCAGTGATCTCCTTTCCGGGGAGCTGTTTTTT.

This clone was found once. J is TRBJ1-5 and V is TRBV27; a weak D match, TRBD1 (6 bases). This CDR3 has 14 residues. Germline V gene sequence: CDR1 MNHEY, CDR2 SMNVEV (reference sequence). Trimming removed 2 bases from V and 2 bases from J, with 7 bases in between. CDR3 in DNA: TGTGCCAGCAGTTTAAGGGGGGGCAATCAGCCCCAGCATTTT. Translating gives CASSLRGGNQPQHF.

Here the CDR3 reads CSVVTDRTNTGELFF. The CDR3 nucleotides are TGCAGCGTTGTTACGGACAGAACAAACACCGGGGAGCTGTTTTTT. The gene calls are TRBV29-1 and TRBJ2-2, with TRBD1 as a possible D gene (6 bases). The CDR3 spans 15 residues. V dropped 4 bases and J dropped 2 bases, with 14 bases sitting between them. The germline V gene has CDR1 SQVTM and CDR2 ANQGSEA.

This chain joins TRBV7-9 and TRBJ2-7, with D hard to call. CDR1 and CDR2 (germline): SEHNR, FQNEAQ (reference sequence). V gave up 5 bases and J gave up 3 bases, with 14 bases separating them. The CDR3 is 14 amino acids. CDR3 protein: CASSQASSSYEQYF. In DNA, the CDR3 is TGTGCCAGCAGCCAGGCCAGCTCAAGCTACGAGCAGTACTTC.

V usage is TRBV7-2 and J usage is TRBJ2-2; 7 nucleotides match TRBD1. Germline values: CDR1 SGHTA, CDR2 FQGNSA. This CDR3 region has 15 residues. V shed 5 bases and J 7 bases; nucleotides not matched to a gene: 10. This chain's CDR3 is CASSHRQGGIGELFF. The CDR3, as DNA: TGTGCCAGCAGCCACAGACAGGGTGGCATCGGGGAGCTGTTTTTT.

This chain uses TRBV6-5 with TRBJ2-7; tentative D call: TRBD2 (6 bases). The V end was cut by 6 bases, the J end by 2 bases, with 17 bases between. Germline-derived CDR1 and CDR2 are MNHEY and SVGAGI. This CDR3 is built from 15 residues. This CDR3 is CASRTHGSATYEQYF. The CDR3 region has the DNA TGTGCCAGCAGGACCCACGGGAGTGCTACCTACGAGCAGTACTTC.

V usage is TRBV19 and J usage is TRBJ1-5; TRBD1 is a possible D gene (5 bases). Trimming stripped 3 bases from V and 3 bases from J, with 15 bases between. The CDR3 spans 16 residues. Germline CDR1 and CDR2: LNHDA and SQIVND (reference sequence). DNA for the CDR3: TGTGCCAGTAGTATTTCTTGGCCAGGGTACAATCAGCCCCAGCATTTT. Its translation is CASSISWPGYNQPQHF.

CDR3 sequence reads: CASSSNSYEQYF. The CDR3 bases are TGTGCCAGCAGTTCCAACTCCTACGAGCAGTACTTC. V gene TRBV27 combines with J gene TRBJ2-7; D call uncertain. CDR3 length: 12 amino acids. Trimming cost V 4 bases and J 0 bases, with 4 bases left between them. The germline V gene encodes CDR1 MNHEY and CDR2 SMNVEV (reference sequence).

The chain couples TRBV5-6 to TRBJ2-7, with 9 bases aligning to TRBD1. The CDR3 has 15 residues. CDR1 SGHDT and CDR2 YYEEEE come from the germline V gene. J was trimmed by 2 bases and V by 2 bases; bases with no gene match: 5. The CDR3 loop is CASSFGTGLTYEQYF. In nucleotides, the CDR3 is TGTGCCAGCAGCTTCGGGACAGGGCTTACCTACGAGCAGTACTTC.

The CDR3, as DNA: TGTGCCAGCAGCTTCGTACTAAACACCGGGGAGCTGTTTTTT. Its protein is CASSFVLNTGELFF. The chain combines TRBV7-9 with TRBJ2-2; no reliable D call. Germline lookup yields CDR1 SEHNR and CDR2 FQNEAQ (reference sequence). The V end lost 3 bases, the J end lost 2 bases, and 7 bases lay between the germline ends. The CDR3 spans 14 residues.

The rearrangement uses TRBV2 and TRBJ2-1, with 8 positions matching TRBD1. The CDR3 runs 15 residues. The trim removed 5 bases at V and 2 bases at J, leaving 5 bases unmatched. Looked up from germline, CDR1 is SNHLY and CDR2 is FYNNEI. The CDR3 is CASSYRDRPYNEQFF. CDR3 nucleotide sequence: TGTGCCAGCAGTTACCGGGACAGGCCCTACAATGAGCAGTTCTTC.

V gene TRBV7-3 combines with J gene TRBJ2-5; D may be TRBD2 (5 bases). Gene TRBJ2-7 matches the end of the DNA better, so the J call may be wrong. The CDR3 length is 16 residues. Germline V gene sequence: CDR1 SGHTA, CDR2 FQGTGA. CDR3 in DNA: TGTGCCAGCAGCCCCGAACCCGAGGCGGGTTGGCACGAGCAGTACTTC. Translated: CASSPEPEAGWHEQYF.

V gene TRBV9 combines with J gene TRBJ2-1; D call uncertain. Germline V gene lookup returns CDR1 SGDLS and CDR2 YYNGEE. The CDR3 loop spans 14 amino acids. The V end was cut by 1 base, the J end by 2 bases, with 7 bases between. CDR3 loop: CASSVSGTYNEQFF. DNA for the CDR3: TGTGCCAGCAGCGTATCAGGAACCTACAATGAGCAGTTCTTC.

The chain carries TRBV9 and TRBJ2-3; 10 bases map to TRBD2. Germline-derived CDR1 and CDR2 are SGDLS and YYNGEE. With V trimmed by 4 bases and J by 2 bases, 10 bases remained unmatched. This CDR3 is built from 17 residues. For the CDR3, the DNA is TGTGCCAGCAGCCCCCTGGTAGCGGGAGGATACACAGATACGCAGTATTTT. This codes for CASSPLVAGGYTDTQYF. Full variable domain (rest looked up from reference TRBV9 and TRBJ2-3): DSGVTQTPKHLITATGQRVTLRCSPRSGDLSVYWYQQSLDQGLQFLIQYYNGEERAKGNILERFSAQQFPDLHSELNLSSLELGDSALYFCASSPLVAGGYTDTQYFGPGTRLTVL.

The chain is built from TRBV27 and TRBJ2-7; no clear D. CDR3 length: 13 residues. Per the germline V gene, CDR1 is MNHEY and CDR2 is SMNVEV (reference sequence). Trimming took 2 bases from V and 3 from J, leaving 8 bases between them. The CDR3 loop reads CASSLGQVYEQYF. In DNA form, the CDR3 reads TGTGCCAGCAGTTTAGGGCAGGTCTACGAGCAGTACTTC.

The sample holds one count of this clone. The V gene is TRBV11-2, the J gene TRBJ2-1; D gene unclear. V was cut by 1 base and J by 0 bases, with 16 bases left in between. Germline V gene data show CDR1 as SGHAT and CDR2 as FQNNGV. The CDR3 sequence is 18 residues long. The DNA of the CDR3 is TGTGCCAGCAGCTTAGTATCATGGGGAAGTAGCTCCTACAATGAGCAGTTCTTC. Translation: CASSLVSWGSSSYNEQFF. The whole variable domain, remainder taken from reference TRBV11-2 and TRBJ2-1, is EAGVAQSPRYKIIEKRQSVAFWCNPISGHATLYWYQQILGQGPKLLIQFQNNGVVDDSQLPKDRFSAERLKGVDSTLKIQPAKLEDSAVYLCASSLVSWGSSSYNEQFFGPGTRLTVL.

This sequence joins TRBV7-9 and TRBJ1-4, with D perhaps matching TRBD1 (5 bases). CDR1 is SEHNR, CDR2 FQNEAQ, per germline (reference sequence). V was cut by 5 bases and J by 0 bases, with 19 bases left in between. This CDR3 contains 18 residues. In nucleotides, the CDR3 is TGTGCCAGCAGCGCCCAGGACAACCGCTGGGCAACTAATGAAAAACTGTTTTTT. This translates into CASSAQDNRWATNEKLFF.

The CDR3 DNA reads TGTGCCAGCAGTCCGTCCGGACAACCGAACACTGAAGCTTTCTTT. Amino acids: CASSPSGQPNTEAFF. V usage is TRBV6-5 and J usage is TRBJ1-1; TRBD1 is a possible D gene (5 bases). CDR3 length equals 15 residues. Germline V gene data show CDR1 as MNHEY and CDR2 as SVGAGI. The V gene lost 5 bases and the J gene lost 1 base, with 14 bases spanning the gap.

This rearrangement joins TRBV7-9 to TRBJ2-3; 11 positions match TRBD2. The CDR3 runs 16 residues. The germline CDR1 and CDR2 sequences are SEHNR and FQNEAQ (reference sequence). J gave up 3 bases and V 5 bases, and 7 bases lay outside the gene matches. The CDR3 DNA reads as TGTGCCAGCAGCCCCGCCGGGACTAGCGGAACAGATACGCAGTATTTT. Amino acids: CASSPAGTSGTDTQYF.